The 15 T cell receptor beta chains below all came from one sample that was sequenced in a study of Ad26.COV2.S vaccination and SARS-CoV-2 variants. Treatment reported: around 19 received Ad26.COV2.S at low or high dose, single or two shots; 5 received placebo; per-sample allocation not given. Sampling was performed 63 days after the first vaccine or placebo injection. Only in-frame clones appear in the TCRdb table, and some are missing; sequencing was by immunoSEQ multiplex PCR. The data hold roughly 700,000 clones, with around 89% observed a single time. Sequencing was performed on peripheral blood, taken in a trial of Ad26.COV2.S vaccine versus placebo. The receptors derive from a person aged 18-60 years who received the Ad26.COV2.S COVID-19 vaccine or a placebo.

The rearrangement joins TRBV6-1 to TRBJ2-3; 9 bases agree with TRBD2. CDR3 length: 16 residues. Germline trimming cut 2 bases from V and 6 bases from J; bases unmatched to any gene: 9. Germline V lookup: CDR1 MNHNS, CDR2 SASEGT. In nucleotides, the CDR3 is TGTGCCAGCAGTGAAATGTTAGCGGGAGTTCGGGATACGCAGTATTTT. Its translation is CASSEMLAGVRDTQYF.

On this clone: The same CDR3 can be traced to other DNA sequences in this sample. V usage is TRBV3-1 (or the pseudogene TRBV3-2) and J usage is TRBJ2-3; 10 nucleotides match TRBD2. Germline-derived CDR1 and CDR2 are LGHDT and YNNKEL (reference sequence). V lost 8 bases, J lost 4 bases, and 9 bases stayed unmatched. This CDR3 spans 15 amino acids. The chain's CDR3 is CASSQLAGGPDTQYF. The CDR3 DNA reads TGTGCCAGCTCCCAATTAGCGGGGGGACCAGATACGCAGTATTTT.

The CDR3 bases are TGCAGGATACAGGGGACCACTGAAGCTTTCTTT. Translation: CRIQGTTEAFF. The genes are TRBV20-1 and TRBJ1-1; 7 bases are shared with TRBD1. The CDR3 spans 11 residues. The germline gives CDR1 DFQATT, CDR2 SNEGSKA (reference sequence).

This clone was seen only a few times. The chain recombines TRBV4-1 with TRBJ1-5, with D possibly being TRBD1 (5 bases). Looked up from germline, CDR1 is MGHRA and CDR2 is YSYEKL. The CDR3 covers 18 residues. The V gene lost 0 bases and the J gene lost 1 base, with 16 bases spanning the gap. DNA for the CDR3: TGCGCCAGCAGCCAAGATACGTCGGGGCTTGGGAGCAATCAGCCCCAGCATTTT. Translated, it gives CASSQDTSGLGSNQPQHF.

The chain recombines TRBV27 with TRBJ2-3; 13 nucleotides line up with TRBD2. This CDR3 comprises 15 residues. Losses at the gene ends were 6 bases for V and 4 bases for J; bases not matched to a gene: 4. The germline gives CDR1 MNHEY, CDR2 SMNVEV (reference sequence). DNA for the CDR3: TGTGCCAGCAGCAACGGGACTAGCGGGGCAGATACGCAGTATTTT. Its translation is CASSNGTSGADTQYF.

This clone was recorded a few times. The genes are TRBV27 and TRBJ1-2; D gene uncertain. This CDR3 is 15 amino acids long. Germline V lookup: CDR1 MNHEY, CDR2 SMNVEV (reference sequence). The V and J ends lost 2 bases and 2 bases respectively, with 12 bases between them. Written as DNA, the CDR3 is TGTGCCAGCAGTTTAAGTCGGACTAGAAACTATGGCTACACCTTC. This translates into CASSLSRTRNYGYTF.

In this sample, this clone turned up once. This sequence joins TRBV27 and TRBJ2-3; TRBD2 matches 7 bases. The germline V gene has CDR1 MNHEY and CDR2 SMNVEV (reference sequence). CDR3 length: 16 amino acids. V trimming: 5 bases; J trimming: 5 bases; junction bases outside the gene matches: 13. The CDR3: CASSHPSAGVKDTQYF. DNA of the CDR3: TGTGCCAGCAGTCATCCGTCGGCGGGAGTGAAAGATACGCAGTATTTT.

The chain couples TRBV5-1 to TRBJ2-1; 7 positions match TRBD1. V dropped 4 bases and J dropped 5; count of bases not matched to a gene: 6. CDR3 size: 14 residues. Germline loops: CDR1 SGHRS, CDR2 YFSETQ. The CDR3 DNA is TGCGCCAGCAGCACAAGACAGGGCAACAATGAGCAGTTCTTC. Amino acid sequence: CASSTRQGNNEQFF.

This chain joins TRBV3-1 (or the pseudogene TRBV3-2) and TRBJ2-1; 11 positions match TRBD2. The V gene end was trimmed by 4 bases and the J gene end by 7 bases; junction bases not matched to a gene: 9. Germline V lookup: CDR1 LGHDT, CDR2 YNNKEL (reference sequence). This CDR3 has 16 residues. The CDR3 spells CASSRTGTSGTNEQFF. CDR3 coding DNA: TGTGCCAGCAGCCGAACCGGGACTAGCGGTACGAATGAGCAGTTCTTC.

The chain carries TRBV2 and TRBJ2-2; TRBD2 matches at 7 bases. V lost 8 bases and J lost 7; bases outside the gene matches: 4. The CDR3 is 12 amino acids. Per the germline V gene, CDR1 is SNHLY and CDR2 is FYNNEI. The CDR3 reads CASASGGGELFF. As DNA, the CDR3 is TGTGCCAGCGCTAGCGGAGGCGGGGAGCTGTTTTTT.

CDR3 DNA sequence: TGTGCCAGCAGTCCCACGGGAGTCTACGAGCAGTACTTC. The encoded protein is CASSPTGVYEQYF. The V gene is TRBV7-3, the J gene TRBJ2-7, with D perhaps matching TRBD2 (6 bases). The ends were cut back, 6 bases at V and 3 bases at J, with 12 bases in the middle. The CDR3 totals 13 residues. Germline V gene data show CDR1 as SGHTA and CDR2 as FQGTGA.

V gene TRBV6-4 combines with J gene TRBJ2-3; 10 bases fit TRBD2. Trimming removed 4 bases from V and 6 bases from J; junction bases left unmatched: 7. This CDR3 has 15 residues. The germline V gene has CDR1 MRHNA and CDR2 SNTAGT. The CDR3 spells CASSVVSGGADTQYF. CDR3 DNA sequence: TGTGCCAGCAGTGTTGTGAGCGGGGGGGCTGATACGCAGTATTTT.

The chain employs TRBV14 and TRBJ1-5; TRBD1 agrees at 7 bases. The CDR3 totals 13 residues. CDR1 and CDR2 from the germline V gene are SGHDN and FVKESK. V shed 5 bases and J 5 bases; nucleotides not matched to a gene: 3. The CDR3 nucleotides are TGTGCCAGCAGCGACAGGGAATATCAGCCCCAGCATTTT. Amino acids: CASSDREYQPQHF.

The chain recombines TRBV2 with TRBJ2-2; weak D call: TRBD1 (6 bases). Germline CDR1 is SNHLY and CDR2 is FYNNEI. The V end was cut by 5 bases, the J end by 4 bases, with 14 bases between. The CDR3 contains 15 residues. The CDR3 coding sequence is TGTGCCAGCAGTCAACAGGGCGCCGGCACCGGGGAGCTGTTTTTT. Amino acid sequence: CASSQQGAGTGELFF.

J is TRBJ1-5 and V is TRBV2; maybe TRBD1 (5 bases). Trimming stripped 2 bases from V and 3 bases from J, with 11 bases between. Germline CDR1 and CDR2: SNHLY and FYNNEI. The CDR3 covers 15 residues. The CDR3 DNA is TGTGCCAGCAGTGAATCTCGACAGAACAATCAGCCCCAGCATTTT. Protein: CASSESRQNNQPQHF.